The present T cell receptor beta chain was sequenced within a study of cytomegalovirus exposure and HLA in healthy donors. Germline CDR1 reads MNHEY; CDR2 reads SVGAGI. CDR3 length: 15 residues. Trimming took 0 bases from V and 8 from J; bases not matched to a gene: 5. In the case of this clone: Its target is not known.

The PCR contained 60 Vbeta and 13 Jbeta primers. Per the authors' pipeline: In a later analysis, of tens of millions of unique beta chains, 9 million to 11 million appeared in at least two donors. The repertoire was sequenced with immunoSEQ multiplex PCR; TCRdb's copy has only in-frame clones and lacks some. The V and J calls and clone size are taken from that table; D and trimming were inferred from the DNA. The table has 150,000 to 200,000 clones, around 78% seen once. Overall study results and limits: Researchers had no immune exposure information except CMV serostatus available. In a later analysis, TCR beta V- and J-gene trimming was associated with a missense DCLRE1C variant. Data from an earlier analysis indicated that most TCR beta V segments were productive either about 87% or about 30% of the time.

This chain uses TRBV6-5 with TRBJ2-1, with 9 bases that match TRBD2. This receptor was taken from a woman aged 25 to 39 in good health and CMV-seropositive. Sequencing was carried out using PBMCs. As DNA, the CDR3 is TGTGCCAGCAGTTACTCGGCGGGAGGGCCTCATGAGCAGTTCTTC. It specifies CASSYSAGGPHEQFF.